The next 14 T cell receptor beta chains were all read from a single sample in a study of blood T cell repertoires in COVID-19. The table came from immunoSEQ multiplex PCR; TCRdb's copy has only in-frame clones and leaves some out. The table records 200,000 or so clones, 65% to 85% of them present only once. The sample comprised peripheral blood. The receptors derive from a woman in her twenties or thirties with acute or convalescent COVID-19.

This CDR3 reads CSARTGVGYTF. The CDR3 coding sequence is TGCAGCGCTCGAACGGGAGTGGGCTACACCTTC. V and J are TRBV29-1 and TRBJ1-2; D unclear. CDR1 and CDR2 from the germline V gene are SQVTM and ANQGSEA. The germline V and J ends were trimmed by 7 bases and 8 bases, with 14 bases remaining between them. The CDR3 runs to 11 residues. The entire variable domain, with the rest obtained from reference TRBV29-1 and TRBJ1-2, is as follows: SAVISQKPSRDICQRGTSLTIQCQVDSQVTMMFWYRQQPGQSLTLIATANQGSEATYESGFVIDKFPISRPNLTFSTLTVSNMSPEDSSIYLCSARTGVGYTFGSGTRLTVV.

The chain employs TRBV5-8 and TRBJ2-7; TRBD1 might be the D (5 bases). V was cut by 2 bases and J by 2 bases, with 11 bases left in between. CDR1 and CDR2 (germline): SGHTS, YDEGEE. CDR3 length: 14 amino acids. CDR3: CASSFPGFTYEQYF. CDR3 nucleotide sequence: TGTGCCAGCAGCTTCCCAGGGTTTACCTACGAGCAGTACTTC.

CDR3 nucleotides: TGTGCCAGCAGCACCCCGGGGAACCTGTGGGCTTTCTTT. It is translated as CASSTPGNLWAFF. V gene TRBV5-5 combines with J gene TRBJ1-1; D is unresolved. V lost 4 bases to trimming and J lost 11 bases, with 18 bases between them. Germline V gene sequence: CDR1 SGHKS, CDR2 YYEKEE (reference sequence). This CDR3 comprises 13 residues.

This chain links TRBV2 with TRBJ2-2; 9 bases agree with TRBD1. Per the germline V gene, CDR1 is SNHLY and CDR2 is FYNNEI. There are 15 residues in the CDR3. Trimming removed 10 bases from V and 3 bases from J; junction bases left unmatched: 9. The CDR3 here is CATSRDRVDTGELFF. For the CDR3, the DNA is TGTGCCACCTCCCGGGACAGGGTTGACACCGGGGAGCTGTTTTTT.

Here the CDR3 DNA reads TGTGCCAGCAGAGCTGACAGGGGAGGCTACGAGCAGTACTTC. It translates to CASRADRGGYEQYF. This chain links TRBV2 with TRBJ2-7; 8 bases are shared with TRBD1. Trimming took 6 bases from V and 3 from J; bases not matched to a gene: 7. Germline CDR1 reads SNHLY; CDR2 reads FYNNEI. The CDR3 runs 14 residues.

The V gene is TRBV5-1, the J gene TRBJ2-7; possibly TRBD1 for D (5 bases). Germline CDR1 and CDR2: SGHRS and YFSETQ. The CDR3 has 15 amino acids. Trimming cost V 4 bases and J 2 bases, with 16 bases left between them. CDR3 coding DNA: TGCGCCAGCAGCCCCGAGGCAGGGTTTACCTACGAGCAGTACTTC. It is translated as CASSPEAGFTYEQYF.

V and J are TRBV27 and TRBJ1-2, with 8 bases identical to TRBD1. Germline V gives CDR1 MNHEY, CDR2 SMNVEV (reference sequence). This CDR3 has 13 residues. The ends lost 5 bases at V and 8 bases at J; junction bases unmatched: 7. DNA of the CDR3: TGTGCCAGCAGTCCCGACAGGGGTCACGGCTACACCTTC. Translated, it gives CASSPDRGHGYTF.

The chain couples TRBV30 to TRBJ2-1; 9 bases line up with TRBD1. Per germline, CDR1 GTSNPN and CDR2 SVGIG (reference sequence). The length of the CDR3 is 15 residues. V shed 8 bases and J 3 bases; nucleotides not matched to a gene: 11. The CDR3 loop is CAGSRRDRVYNEQFF. The CDR3 DNA sequence: TGTGCCGGCAGTCGCCGGGACAGGGTCTACAATGAGCAGTTCTTC.

The rearrangement links TRBV7-2 to TRBJ2-7; 8 bases map to TRBD2. In germline, CDR1 is SGHTA, CDR2 FQGNSA. The CDR3 runs to 15 residues. V shed 1 base, J shed 6 bases, and the junction held 8 bases outside the gene matches. The CDR3 bases are TGTGCCAGCAGCTTAGATGGGACTAGGCCTCGCGAGCAGTACTTC. Amino acids: CASSLDGTRPREQYF. Using reference TRBV7-2 and TRBJ2-7 for the parts outside the CDR3, the full variable domain is GAGVSQSPSNKVTEKGKDVELRCDPISGHTALYWYRQSLGQGLEFLIYFQGNSAPDKSGLPSDRFSAERTGGSVSTLTIQRTQQEDSAVYLCASSLDGTRPREQYFGPGTRLTVT.

Regarding this clone: At one of its ends the junction is not consistent with the germline gene, which may arise from a read error. The chain couples TRBV6-1 to TRBJ2-7; tentative D call: TRBD2 (6 bases). The CDR3 consists of 14 residues. In germline, CDR1 is MNHNS, CDR2 SASEGT. Here the CDR3 DNA reads TGTGCCAACAGTGAACTTGGTGGGGGGAACGAGCAGTACTTC. It specifies CANSELGGGNEQYF.

This clone was seen just once. The chain has TRBV4-2 and TRBJ2-5; the D gene is possibly TRBD2 (6 bases). Deletions cut 3 bases from V and 5 bases from J, with 13 bases between. CDR1 is LGHNA and CDR2 is YNFKEQ in the germline V gene. The CDR3 is 14 amino acids. The DNA of the CDR3 is TGTGCCAGCAGCCAGCGACTAGTCTCCGAGACCCAGTACTTC. It specifies CASSQRLVSETQYF.

The sample holds one count of this clone. This chain joins TRBV4-2 and TRBJ1-1; D not resolved. Trimming shortened V by 3 bases and J by 0 bases, and 5 bases separated the two germline ends. There are 13 residues in the CDR3. Germline lookup yields CDR1 LGHNA and CDR2 YNFKEQ. CDR3 sequence reads: CASSQAVNTEAFF. CDR3 DNA sequence: TGTGCCAGCAGCCAGGCGGTGAACACTGAAGCTTTCTTT.

The rearrangement links TRBV19 to TRBJ1-1, with unresolved D. The germline gives CDR1 LNHDA, CDR2 SQIVND (reference sequence). The V and J ends lost 2 bases and 2 bases respectively, with 12 bases between them. CDR3 length: 15 residues. DNA of the CDR3: TGTGCCAGTAGTATATGGCCGTCTGGTAACACTGAAGCTTTCTTT. It yields the protein CASSIWPSGNTEAFF.

The rearrangement links TRBV10-3 to TRBJ2-1, with D maybe TRBD2 (6 bases). V was trimmed by 3 bases and J by 6 bases, leaving 12 bases between them. This CDR3 has 14 residues. Germline values: CDR1 ENHRY, CDR2 SYGVKD. The CDR3 DNA sequence: TGTGCCATCAGTGACGCAAAGACTAGCAATGAGCAGTTCTTC. Translation gives CAISDAKTSNEQFF.